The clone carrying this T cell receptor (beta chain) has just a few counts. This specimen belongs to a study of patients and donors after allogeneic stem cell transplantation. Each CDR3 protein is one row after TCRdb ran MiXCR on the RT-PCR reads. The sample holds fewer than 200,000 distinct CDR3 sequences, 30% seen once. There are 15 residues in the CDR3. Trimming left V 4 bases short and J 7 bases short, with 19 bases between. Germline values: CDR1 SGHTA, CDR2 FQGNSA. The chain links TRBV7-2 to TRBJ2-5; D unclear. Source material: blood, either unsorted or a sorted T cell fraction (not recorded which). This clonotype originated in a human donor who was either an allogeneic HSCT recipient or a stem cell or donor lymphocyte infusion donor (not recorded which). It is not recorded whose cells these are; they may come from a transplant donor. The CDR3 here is CASSSPRSTVGTQYF. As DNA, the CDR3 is TGTGCCAGCAGCTCCCCGCGAAGCACTGTGGGGACCCAGTACTTC. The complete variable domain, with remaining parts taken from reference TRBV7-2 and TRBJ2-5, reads GAGVSQSPSNKVTEKGKDVELRCDPISGHTALYWYRQSLGQGLEFLIYFQGNSAPDKSGLPSDRFSAERTGGSVSTLTIQRTQQEDSAVYLCASSSPRSTVGTQYFGPGTRLLVL.